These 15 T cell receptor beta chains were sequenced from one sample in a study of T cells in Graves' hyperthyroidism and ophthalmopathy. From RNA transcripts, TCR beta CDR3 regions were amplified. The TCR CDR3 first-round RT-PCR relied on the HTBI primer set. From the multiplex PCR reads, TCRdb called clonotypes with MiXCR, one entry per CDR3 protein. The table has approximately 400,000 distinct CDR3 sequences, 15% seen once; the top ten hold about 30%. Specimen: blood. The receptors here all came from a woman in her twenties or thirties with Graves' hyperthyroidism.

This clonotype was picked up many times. CDR3 residues: CASSSLDSDAQETQYF. The CDR3 coding sequence is TGTGCCAGCAGCTCCCTGGACTCCGACGCCCAAGAGACCCAGTACTTC. The chain couples TRBV7-9 to TRBJ2-5; D is perhaps TRBD2 (5 bases). V shed 4 bases and J shed 1 base, with 16 bases lying between them. The CDR3 sequence is 16 residues long. The V gene's germline CDR1 is SEHNR and CDR2 FQNEAQ (reference sequence).

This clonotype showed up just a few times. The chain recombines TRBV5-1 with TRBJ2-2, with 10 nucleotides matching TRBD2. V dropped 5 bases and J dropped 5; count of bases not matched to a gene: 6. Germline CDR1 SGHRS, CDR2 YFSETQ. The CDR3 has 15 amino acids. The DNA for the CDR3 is TGCGCCAGCAGAGGGGGACTAGCGTCTACCGGGGAGCTGTTTTTT. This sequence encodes CASRGGLASTGELFF. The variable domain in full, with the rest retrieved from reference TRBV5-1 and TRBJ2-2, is KAGVTQTPRYLIKTRGQQVTLSCSPISGHRSVSWYQQTPGQGLQFLFEYFSETQRNKGNFPGRFSGRQFSNSRSEMNVSTLELGDSALYLCASRGGLASTGELFFGEGSRLTVL.

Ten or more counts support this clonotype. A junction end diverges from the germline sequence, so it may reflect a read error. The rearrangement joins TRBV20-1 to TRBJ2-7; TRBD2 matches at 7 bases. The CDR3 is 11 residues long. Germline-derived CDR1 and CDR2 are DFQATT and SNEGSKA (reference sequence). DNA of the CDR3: TGCAGGGCTAGCGGACCATACGAGCAGTACTTC. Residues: CRASGPYEQYF.

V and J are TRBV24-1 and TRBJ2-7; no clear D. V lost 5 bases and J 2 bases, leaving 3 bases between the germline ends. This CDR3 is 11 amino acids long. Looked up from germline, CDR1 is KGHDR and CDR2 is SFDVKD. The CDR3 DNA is TGTGCCACCAGTGGCCCCTACGAGCAGTACTTC. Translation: CATSGPYEQYF.

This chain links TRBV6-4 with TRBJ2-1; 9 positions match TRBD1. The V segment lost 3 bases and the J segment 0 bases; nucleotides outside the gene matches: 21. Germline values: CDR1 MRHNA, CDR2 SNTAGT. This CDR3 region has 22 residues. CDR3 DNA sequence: TGTGCCAGCAGTGATTTTCCTACAGGGGGCGTCCAACCCTTAAGCTCCTACAATGAGCAGTTCTTC. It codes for CASSDFPTGGVQPLSSYNEQFF.

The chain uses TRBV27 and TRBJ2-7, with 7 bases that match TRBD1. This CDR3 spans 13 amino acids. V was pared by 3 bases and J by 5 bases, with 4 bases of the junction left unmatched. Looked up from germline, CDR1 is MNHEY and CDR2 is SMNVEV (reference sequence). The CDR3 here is CASSFTGAHEQYF. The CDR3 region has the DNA TGTGCCAGCAGTTTCACAGGGGCCCACGAGCAGTACTTC.

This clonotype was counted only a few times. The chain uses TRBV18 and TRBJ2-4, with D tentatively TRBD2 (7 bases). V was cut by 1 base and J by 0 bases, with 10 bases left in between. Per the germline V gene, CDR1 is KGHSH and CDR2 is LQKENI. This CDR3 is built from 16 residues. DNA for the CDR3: TGTGCCAGCTCACCACTCGGGGGGCTAGCCAAAAACATTCAGTACTTC. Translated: CASSPLGGLAKNIQYF.

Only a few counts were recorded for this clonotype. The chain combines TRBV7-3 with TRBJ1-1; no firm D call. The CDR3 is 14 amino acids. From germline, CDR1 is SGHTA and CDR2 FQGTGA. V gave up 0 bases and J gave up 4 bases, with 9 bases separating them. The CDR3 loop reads CASSLTGPGTEAFF. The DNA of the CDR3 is TGTGCCAGCAGCTTAACGGGCCCTGGCACTGAAGCTTTCTTT.

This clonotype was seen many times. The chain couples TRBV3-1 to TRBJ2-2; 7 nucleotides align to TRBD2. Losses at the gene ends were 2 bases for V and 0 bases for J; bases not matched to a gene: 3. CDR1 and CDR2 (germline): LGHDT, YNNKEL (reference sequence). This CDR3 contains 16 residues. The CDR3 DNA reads TGTGCCAGCAGCCAAAGCGGGACGGCGAACACCGGGGAGCTGTTTTTT. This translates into CASSQSGTANTGELFF.

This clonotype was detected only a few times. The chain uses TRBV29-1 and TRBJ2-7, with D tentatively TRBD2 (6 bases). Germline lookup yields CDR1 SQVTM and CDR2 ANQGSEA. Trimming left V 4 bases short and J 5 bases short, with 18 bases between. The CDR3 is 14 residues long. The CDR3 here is CSVGAGTTSNEQYF. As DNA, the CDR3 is TGCAGCGTTGGGGCGGGGACCACGTCGAACGAGCAGTACTTC.

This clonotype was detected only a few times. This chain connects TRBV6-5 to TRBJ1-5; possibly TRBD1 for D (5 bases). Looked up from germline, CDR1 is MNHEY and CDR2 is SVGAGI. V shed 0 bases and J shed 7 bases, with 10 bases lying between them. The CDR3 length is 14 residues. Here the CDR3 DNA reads TGTGCCAGCAGTTACTCGTCGGGGCACCAGCCCCAGCATTTT. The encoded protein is CASSYSSGHQPQHF.

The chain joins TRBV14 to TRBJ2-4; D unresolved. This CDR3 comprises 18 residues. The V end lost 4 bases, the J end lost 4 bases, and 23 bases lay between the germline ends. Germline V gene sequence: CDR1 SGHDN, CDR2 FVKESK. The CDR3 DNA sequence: TGTGCCAGCAGCCCCGAGGCCCTTTTCTCGGACCAAAAAAACATTCAGTACTTC. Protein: CASSPEALFSDQKNIQYF.

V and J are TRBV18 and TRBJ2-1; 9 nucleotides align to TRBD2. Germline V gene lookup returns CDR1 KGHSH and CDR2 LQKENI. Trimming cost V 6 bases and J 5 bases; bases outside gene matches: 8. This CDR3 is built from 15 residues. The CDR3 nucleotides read TGTGCCAGCTCCCTCGTGAAGCGGGAGGACAATGAGCAGTTCTTC. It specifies CASSLVKREDNEQFF.

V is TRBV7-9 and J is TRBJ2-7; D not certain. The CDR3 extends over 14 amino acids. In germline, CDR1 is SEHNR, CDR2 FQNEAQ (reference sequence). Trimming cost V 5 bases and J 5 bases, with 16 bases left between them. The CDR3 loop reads CASSLQDSQNEQYF. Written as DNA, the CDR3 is TGTGCCAGCAGCCTTCAAGATTCTCAGAACGAGCAGTACTTC.

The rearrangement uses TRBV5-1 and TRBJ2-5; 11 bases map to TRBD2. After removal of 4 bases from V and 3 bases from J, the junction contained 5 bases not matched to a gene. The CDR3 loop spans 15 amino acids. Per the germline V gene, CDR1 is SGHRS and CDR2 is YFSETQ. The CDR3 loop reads CASSPELAGEETQYF. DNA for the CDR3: TGCGCCAGCAGCCCGGAACTAGCGGGAGAAGAGACCCAGTACTTC.